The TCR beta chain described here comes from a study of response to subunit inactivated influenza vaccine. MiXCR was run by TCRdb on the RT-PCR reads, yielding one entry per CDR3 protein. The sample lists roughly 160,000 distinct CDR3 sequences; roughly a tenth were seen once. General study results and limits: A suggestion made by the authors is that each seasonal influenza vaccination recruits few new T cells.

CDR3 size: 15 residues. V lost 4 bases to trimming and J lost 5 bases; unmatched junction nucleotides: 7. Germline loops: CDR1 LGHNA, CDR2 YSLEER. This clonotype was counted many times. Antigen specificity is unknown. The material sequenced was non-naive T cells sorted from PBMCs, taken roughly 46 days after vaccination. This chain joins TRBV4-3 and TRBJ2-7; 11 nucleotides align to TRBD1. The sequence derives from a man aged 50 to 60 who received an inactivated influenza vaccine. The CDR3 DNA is TGCGCCAGCAGCCTTCGGACAGGGGGCTTTGACGAGCAGTACTTC. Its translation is CASSLRTGGFDEQYF.